What follows are 9 T cell receptor beta chains derived from one specimen sequenced in a study of blood T cells in healthy people across ages. The use of a sample-barcoded 5' primer and a J-beta primer mix characterized a second PCR of roughly 6 to 11 cycles. TCRdb re-analysed the 5' RACE reads in MiXCR, keeping a single row per CDR3 protein. The table lists more than 1.4 million distinct CDR3 sequences, 42% of them singletons. Sequenced sample: blood. The receptors shown here come from a woman aged 18-35 years in good health.

This clonotype was observed a few times. The chain employs TRBV18 and TRBJ2-2, with D possibly TRBD2 on 5 matching bases. In germline, CDR1 is KGHSH, CDR2 LQKENI. V shed 3 bases and J shed 3 bases, with 8 bases lying between them. The CDR3 consists of 14 residues. This CDR3 is CASSPRADTGELFF. Written as DNA, the CDR3 is TGTGCCAGCTCACCCAGAGCGGACACCGGGGAGCTGTTTTTT.

J is TRBJ1-5 and V is TRBV3-1, with 7 nucleotides matching TRBD1. The CDR3 loop spans 20 amino acids. The junction had 25 bases not matched to a gene; V was cut back by 0 bases and J by 11 bases. CDR1 LGHDT and CDR2 YNNKEL come from the germline V gene (reference sequence). The CDR3 coding sequence is TGTGCCAGCAGCCAAGATTTTAGGACGAAGAGCGGGACAGCGTCGAGGACCCAGCATTTT. Its protein is CASSQDFRTKSGTASRTQHF.

This clonotype has a handful of counts. The CDR3 nucleotides are TGTGCCAGCAGTTACTCGAGGACTGTACAGAGGGCTAATGAGCAGTTCTTC. The encoded protein is CASSYSRTVQRANEQFF. The chain recombines TRBV6-5 with TRBJ2-1; maybe TRBD2 (5 bases). The CDR3 runs to 17 residues. The germline CDR1 and CDR2 sequences are MNHEY and SVGAGI. The germline V and J ends were trimmed by 0 bases and 7 bases, with 19 bases remaining between them.

The V gene is TRBV7-9, the J gene TRBJ2-1; 8 bases match TRBD2. This CDR3 spans 13 amino acids. CDR1 and CDR2 from the germline V gene are SEHNR and FQNEAQ (reference sequence). Trimming at V came to 10 bases and at J to 5 bases, leaving 7 bases not matched to a gene. The CDR3 sequence is CATPSAGDNEQFF. In DNA, the CDR3 is TGTGCCACCCCCTCAGCGGGGGACAATGAGCAGTTCTTC.

This clonotype was seen once. This chain uses TRBV7-2 with TRBJ2-7; tentatively, D is TRBD1 or TRBD2 (6 bases each). Germline CDR1 and CDR2: SGHTA and FQGNSA. The CDR3 covers 15 residues. V lost 5 bases and J lost 4, with 18 bases in between. The CDR3 DNA is TGTGCCAGCAGCCCTTGGGCCGGGGGCTGGTACGAGCAGTACTTC. Its protein product is CASSPWAGGWYEQYF.

The chain uses TRBV4-1 and TRBJ2-3, with D unclear. The CDR3 runs 16 residues. The germline gives CDR1 MGHRA, CDR2 YSYEKL. The V gene lost 0 bases and the J gene lost 4 bases, with 14 bases spanning the gap. As DNA, the CDR3 is TGCGCCAGCAGCCAAGACCTAGGCGGTTCCGCAGATACGCAGTATTTT. Its translation: CASSQDLGGSADTQYF.

Regarding this clonotype: A much bigger clone sits one base away, suggesting this may be a read error. The chain has TRBV6-5 and TRBJ2-5; a weak D match, TRBD2 (6 bases). The end of the DNA is better explained by TRBJ2-1, so the J call may be wrong. CDR3 length equals 16 residues. The germline CDR1 and CDR2 sequences are MNHEY and SVGAGI. This CDR3 reads CASSYSARTTQETQFF. In nucleotides, the CDR3 is TGTGCCAGCAGTTACTCGGCAAGGACTACCCAAGAGACCCAGTTCTTC.

This clonotype has just a few counts. CDR3 in DNA: TGCAGTGCTATCGTACTAGGGAAAGAGACCCAGTACTTC. This codes for CSAIVLGKETQYF. The V gene is TRBV20-1, the J gene TRBJ2-5; possibly TRBD2 for D (5 bases). The CDR3 runs to 13 residues. Trimming cost V 4 bases and J 3 bases, with 12 bases left between them. Per the germline V gene, CDR1 is DFQATT and CDR2 is SNEGSKA (reference sequence).

J is TRBJ2-6 and V is TRBV14, with a weak D call TRBD2 (5 bases). The germline V gene encodes CDR1 SGHDN and CDR2 FVKESK. The CDR3 has 15 amino acids. V was clipped by 4 bases and J by 2 bases, with 9 bases between them. This CDR3 reads CASSPTRAGANVLTF. CDR3 in DNA: TGTGCCAGCAGCCCTACTAGGGCTGGGGCCAACGTCCTGACTTTC.